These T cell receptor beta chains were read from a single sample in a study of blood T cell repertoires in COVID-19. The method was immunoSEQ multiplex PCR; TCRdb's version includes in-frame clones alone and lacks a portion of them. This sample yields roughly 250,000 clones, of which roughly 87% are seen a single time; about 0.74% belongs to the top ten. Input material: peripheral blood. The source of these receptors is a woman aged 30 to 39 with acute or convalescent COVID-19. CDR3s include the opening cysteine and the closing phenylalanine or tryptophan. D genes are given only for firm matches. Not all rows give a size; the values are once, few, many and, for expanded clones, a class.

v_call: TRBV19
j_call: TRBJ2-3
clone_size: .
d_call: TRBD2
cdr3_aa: CAISRAGSGTDTQYF
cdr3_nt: TGTGCCATTTCTAGAGCGGGATCGGGGACAGATACGCAGTATTTT

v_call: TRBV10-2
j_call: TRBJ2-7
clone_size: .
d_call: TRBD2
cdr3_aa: CASSESGGRGHEQYF
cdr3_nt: TGCGCCAGCAGTGAGTCGGGCGGGAGGGGGCACGAGCAGTACTTC

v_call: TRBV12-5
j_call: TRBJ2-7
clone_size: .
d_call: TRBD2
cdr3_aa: CASGLPWGLAGDYEQYF
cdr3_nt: TGTGCTAGTGGTTTGCCATGGGGACTAGCGGGAGACTACGAGCAGTACTTC

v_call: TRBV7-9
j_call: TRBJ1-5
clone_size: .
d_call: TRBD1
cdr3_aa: CASSSGQESNQPQHF
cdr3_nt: TGTGCCAGCAGCTCCGGACAGGAGAGCAATCAGCCCCAGCATTTT

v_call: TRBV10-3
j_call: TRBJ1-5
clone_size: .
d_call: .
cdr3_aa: CAISDGAGVQPQHF
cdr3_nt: TGTGCCATCAGTGATGGGGCAGGGGTTCAGCCCCAGCATTTT

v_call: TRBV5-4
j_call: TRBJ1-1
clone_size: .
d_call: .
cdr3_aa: CAAQTGLNTEAFF
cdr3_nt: TGTGCCGCACAGACAGGCCTGAACACTGAAGCTTTCTTT

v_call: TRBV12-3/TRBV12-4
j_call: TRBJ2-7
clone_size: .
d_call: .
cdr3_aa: CASSFMVQYEQYF
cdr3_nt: TGTGCCAGCAGTTTCATGGTTCAGTACGAGCAGTACTTC

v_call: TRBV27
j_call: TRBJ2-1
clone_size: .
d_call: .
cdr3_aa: CASSSRLEGNEQFF
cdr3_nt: TGTGCCAGCAGTTCGCGACTAGAAGGGAATGAGCAGTTCTTC

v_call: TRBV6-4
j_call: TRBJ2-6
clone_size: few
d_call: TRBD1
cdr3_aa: CASSGQGDSGANVLTF
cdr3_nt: TGTGCCAGCAGTGGACAGGGGGACTCTGGGGCCAACGTCCTGACTTTC

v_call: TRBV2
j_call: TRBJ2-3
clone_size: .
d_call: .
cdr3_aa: CASSLRGTPASTDTQYF
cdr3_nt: TGTGCCAGCAGCCTCCGAGGGACTCCAGCTAGCACAGATACGCAGTATTTT

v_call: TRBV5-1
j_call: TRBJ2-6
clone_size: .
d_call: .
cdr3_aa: CASSSGQGSGANVLTF
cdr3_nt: TGCGCCAGCAGCTCTGGGCAGGGCTCTGGGGCCAACGTCCTGACTTTC

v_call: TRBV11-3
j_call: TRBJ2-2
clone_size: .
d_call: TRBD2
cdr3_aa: CASSLVLLAGVAGELFF
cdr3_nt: TGTGCCAGCAGCTTAGTCCTGTTAGCGGGAGTCGCCGGGGAGCTGTTTTTT